This T cell receptor beta chain was sequenced for a study of T cells in tuberculosis. Study context: In South Africa, adults with active tuberculosis were compared with IGRA-negative and latently infected IGRA-positive adolescents.

Germline assignment: CDR1 KGHSH and CDR2 LQKENI. Trimming took 3 bases from V and 6 from J, leaving 15 bases between them. The CDR3 length is 14 residues. Findings and caveats of the study: GMM-specific TCRs were nearer to active tuberculosis alpha repertoires, suggesting expansion. Samples were chosen by availability of cryopreserved specimens.

Specified time point: new active TB diagnosis, blood taken before or within 7 days of starting treatment. TCRdb's copy holds only in-frame clones and misses some; the assay was immunoSEQ multiplex PCR. The sample holds some 31,000 clones, roughly 88% seen once. In the case of this clone: Antigen specificity is unknown.

The input for sequencing was PBMCs, taken at tuberculosis diagnosis. The clonotype originates from an adult with tuberculosis. The V gene is TRBV18, the J gene TRBJ2-7; possible D gene TRBD1, 6 bases. The CDR3 loop reads CASSPRQAGGEQYF. CDR3 sequence (DNA): TGTGCCAGCTCACCCCGACAGGCTGGGGGCGAGCAGTACTTC.